This TCR beta chain was sequenced during a study of cytomegalovirus exposure and HLA in healthy donors. The PCR contained 60 Vbeta and 13 Jbeta primers. Assay used: immunoSEQ multiplex PCR; TCRdb lists only in-frame clones, some missing. The sample includes roughly 160,000 clones, about 77% of them seen just once. The sample was PBMCs. This TCR was recovered from a man aged 25-45 years in good health and CMV-seronegative.

The chain's CDR3 is CASSYSAGLYEQYF. The CDR3 DNA is TGTGCCAGCAGTTACTCCGCTGGGCTCTACGAGCAGTACTTC. The V and J genes are TRBV6-5 and TRBJ2-7; D gene uncertain. The V end lost 0 bases, the J end lost 3 bases, and 9 bases lay between the germline ends. The germline gives CDR1 MNHEY, CDR2 SVGAGI. This CDR3 comprises 14 residues.